This T cell receptor beta chain derives from a study of blood T cell dynamics during melanoma immunotherapy. Comments on this clone: What it binds is unknown.

Indicated time point: pre-treatment baseline. Samples come from before therapy and from week 3 after the first blockade cycle. Study results and limitations: PBMC repertoires of eventual disease-control patients split at W3 into clonality or diversity gains.

Sequencing used immunoSEQ multiplex PCR; TCRdb keeps in-frame clones, though not all of them. The sample carries about 8,500 clones, around 84% recorded once. CDR3 length equals 16 residues. V shed 2 bases, J shed 0 bases, and the junction held 3 bases outside the gene matches. CDR1 and CDR2 (germline): SGHDN, FVKESK. This receptor was obtained from a human donor with melanoma. This chain connects TRBV14 to TRBJ2-1; TRBD2 aligns across 8 bases. The material sequenced was blood, taken from a patient treated with checkpoint blockade. The CDR3 spells CASSQLTSGSYNEQFF. The CDR3, as DNA: TGTGCCAGCAGCCAACTTACTAGCGGCTCCTACAATGAGCAGTTCTTC.